This T cell receptor beta chain came from a study of T cell responses to AZD1222 COVID-19 vaccine. TCRdb's table, derived via immunoSEQ multiplex PCR, lists solely in-frame clones and lacks some. The profile shows 65,000 to 90,000 clones, around 88% of them singletons. This clone showed up just once. The CDR3 sequence is 19 residues long. The J segment lost 4 bases and the V segment lost 1 base, leaving 11 bases of the junction unmatched. CDR1 and CDR2 from the germline V gene are MGHRA and YSYEKL. Sequencing used peripheral blood, obtained on day 0 of AZD1222 vaccination. V is TRBV4-1 and J is TRBJ2-3, with 13 bases identical to TRBD2. The sequence came from an adult in good health. CDR3 DNA sequence: TGCGCCAGCAGCCAAGGGGGACTAGCGGGACTAAAAAGGGCAGATACGCAGTATTTT. Protein product: CASSQGGLAGLKRADTQYF.